Each of the 18 T cell receptor beta chains below was sequenced from the same sample in a study of patients and donors after allogeneic stem cell transplantation. TCRdb independently ran MiXCR on the RT-PCR reads; one entry per CDR3 protein. Among about 150,000 distinct CDR3 sequences listed, over 35% were seen once. Sequencing was performed on blood, either unsorted or a sorted T cell fraction (not recorded which). Receptor source: a human donor who was either an allogeneic HSCT recipient or a stem cell or donor lymphocyte infusion donor (not recorded which). It is not recorded whose cells these are; they may come from a transplant donor.

The chain uses TRBV11-3 and TRBJ2-1, with TRBD2 identical over 7 bases. J was trimmed by 4 bases and V by 3 bases; bases with no gene match: 9. Germline CDR1 SGHNT, CDR2 YENEEA. The CDR3 is made up of 16 amino acids. This CDR3 is CASSLGPGGYYNEQFF. As DNA, the CDR3 is TGTGCCAGCAGCTTGGGCCCGGGGGGATATTACAATGAGCAGTTCTTC.

This clonotype was picked up one time. The V gene is TRBV4-2, the J gene TRBJ1-5, with 9 bases lining up with TRBD1. The CDR3 totals 16 residues. The V gene end was trimmed by 0 bases and the J gene end by 5 bases; junction bases not matched to a gene: 5. Germline V lookup: CDR1 LGHNA, CDR2 YNFKEQ. DNA for the CDR3: TGTGCCAGCAGCCAAGACCGGGACAGGGCGGATCAGCCCCAGCATTTT. This translates into CASSQDRDRADQPQHF.

This clonotype has a handful of counts. The chain recombines TRBV9 with TRBJ2-1; the D is unclear. The germline V gene encodes CDR1 SGDLS and CDR2 YYNGEE. The CDR3 length is 14 residues. Trimming pared 3 bases from V and 1 base from J, leaving 8 bases between. CDR3 sequence: CASSGARSYNEQFF. The DNA for the CDR3 is TGTGCCAGCAGCGGCGCTAGGTCCTACAATGAGCAGTTCTTC.

This clonotype was seen many times. The CDR3 sequence is CASRGLQGLGYTF. DNA for the CDR3: TGTGCCAGCAGGGGATTACAGGGCCTCGGCTACACCTTC. This chain links TRBV28 with TRBJ1-2; a possible D gene is TRBD1 (6 bases). Germline assignment: CDR1 MDHEN and CDR2 SYDVKM. The CDR3 contains 13 residues. V lost 6 bases and J 8 bases, leaving 16 bases between the germline ends.

The chain couples TRBV7-2 to TRBJ1-4; no firm D call. Germline CDR1 reads SGHTA; CDR2 reads FQGNSA. This CDR3 contains 14 residues. Trimming pared 3 bases from V and 3 bases from J, leaving 8 bases between. The CDR3 loop is CASSFPGPNEKLFF. The CDR3 DNA sequence: TGTGCCAGCAGCTTCCCCGGGCCTAATGAAAAACTGTTTTTT.

The rearrangement links TRBV5-5 to TRBJ2-5; unclear D gene. Germline-derived CDR1 and CDR2 are SGHKS and YYEKEE (reference sequence). Trimming left V 1 base short and J 1 base short, with 5 bases between. This CDR3 contains 13 residues. The CDR3 loop is CASSLSPQETQYF. In DNA, the CDR3 is TGTGCCAGCAGCTTGAGTCCCCAAGAGACCCAGTACTTC.

The chain recombines TRBV27 with TRBJ2-7; TRBD2 aligns across 11 bases. Germline assignment: CDR1 MNHEY and CDR2 SMNVEV (reference sequence). The CDR3 has 14 amino acids. V shed 6 bases and J 2 bases; nucleotides not matched to a gene: 3. CDR3 DNA: TGTGCCAGCAGCCTAGCGGGGGGCCCCTACGAGCAGTACTTC. Protein sequence: CASSLAGGPYEQYF.

This clonotype has just a few counts. J is TRBJ1-4 and V is TRBV5-1; D may be TRBD1 (6 bases). The CDR3 is 15 amino acids. The V end lost 4 bases, the J end lost 0 bases, and 10 bases lay between the germline ends. The germline V gene encodes CDR1 SGHRS and CDR2 YFSETQ. CDR3: CASSRDTPTNEKLFF. CDR3 in DNA: TGCGCCAGCAGCAGGGACACCCCAACTAATGAAAAACTGTTTTTT.

The chain combines TRBV15 with TRBJ2-3; D is unclear. The V end lost 0 bases, the J end lost 0 bases, and 10 bases lay between the germline ends. The CDR3 loop spans 16 amino acids. Germline CDR1 reads LNHNV; CDR2 reads YYDKDF (reference sequence). CDR3 DNA sequence: TGTGCCACCAGCAGAGATCGCCGGTATAGCACAGATACGCAGTATTTT. It codes for CATSRDRRYSTDTQYF.

This clonotype occurred once. The chain recombines TRBV7-9 with TRBJ1-2, with 9 bases fitting TRBD1. The germline CDR1 and CDR2 sequences are SEHNR and FQNEAQ (reference sequence). With V trimmed by 5 bases and J by 8 bases, 15 bases remained unmatched. The CDR3 consists of 16 residues. CDR3 sequence reads: CASSHKTGTGISGYTF. The CDR3 nucleotides are TGTGCCAGCAGCCACAAGACCGGGACAGGGATATCGGGCTACACCTTC.

The J gene is TRBJ2-3, the V gene TRBV9; TRBD2 agrees at 7 bases. This CDR3 has 16 residues. CDR1 SGDLS and CDR2 YYNGEE come from the germline V gene. V gave up 3 bases and J gave up 2 bases; unmatched junction bases: 9. CDR3 protein: CASSDPGAGPTDTQYF. DNA of the CDR3: TGTGCCAGCAGCGACCCTGGAGCGGGGCCCACAGATACGCAGTATTTT.

This chain connects TRBV7-8 to TRBJ2-3, with D possibly matching TRBD2 (5 bases). This CDR3 is 14 amino acids long. From germline, CDR1 is SGHVS and CDR2 FQNEAQ. Trimming took off 1 base at V and 1 base at J, with 6 bases between the two ends. CDR3 protein: CASSLEAGTDTQYF. The CDR3 bases are TGTGCCAGCAGCTTAGAAGCGGGCACAGATACGCAGTATTTT.

The rearrangement uses TRBV4-2 and TRBJ1-5, with D hard to call. Germline loops: CDR1 LGHNA, CDR2 YNFKEQ. V was pared by 2 bases and J by 5 bases, with 7 bases between. The CDR3 is made up of 13 amino acids. CDR3 DNA sequence: TGTGCCAGCAGCCAAATAACTGATCAGCCCCAGCATTTT. This sequence encodes CASSQITDQPQHF.

This chain connects TRBV20-1 to TRBJ2-7, with D possibly TRBD1 on 6 matching bases. The germline V gene has CDR1 DFQATT and CDR2 SNEGSKA (reference sequence). Trimming left V 2 bases short and J 3 bases short, with 11 bases between. The CDR3 is made up of 13 amino acids. The CDR3 nucleotides read TGCAGTGCTAGACCCCGGGACAACTACGAGCAGTACGTC. Protein sequence: CSARPRDNYEQYV.

This clonotype has just a few counts. The V call is TRBV20-1, the J call TRBJ2-4; D ambiguous. Trimming stripped 1 base from V and 0 bases from J, with 7 bases between. Germline CDR1 DFQATT, CDR2 SNEGSKA (reference sequence). This CDR3 has 14 residues. The CDR3 sequence: CSARVFLAKNIQYF. The CDR3 DNA is TGCAGTGCTAGAGTCTTTTTAGCCAAAAACATTCAGTACTTC.

V usage is TRBV6-1 and J usage is TRBJ1-2; 7 positions agree with TRBD1. The CDR3 sequence is 14 residues long. J lost 2 bases, V lost 6 bases, and 6 bases had no gene match. Germline V CDR1 and CDR2: MNHNS, SASEGT. In DNA, the CDR3 is TGTGCCAGCAGCGTAATACAGGGGAACTATGGCTACACCTTC. This gives the protein CASSVIQGNYGYTF.

The table lists this clonotype with a few counts. This chain joins TRBV7-2 and TRBJ1-5; possibly TRBD1 for D (5 bases). The V gene lost 1 base and the J gene lost 4 bases, with 11 bases spanning the gap. The V gene's germline CDR1 is SGHTA and CDR2 FQGNSA. This CDR3 comprises 15 residues. The CDR3 loop reads CASSLVGVGNQPQHF. Here the CDR3 DNA reads TGTGCCAGCAGCTTAGTAGGGGTGGGTAATCAGCCCCAGCATTTT.

The J gene is TRBJ1-6, the V gene TRBV6-6, with a possible D match to TRBD1 (5 bases). Trimming pared 0 bases from V and 5 bases from J, leaving 23 bases between. This CDR3 comprises 20 residues. Germline CDR1 MNHNY, CDR2 SVGAGI (reference sequence). The CDR3 nucleotides read TGTGCCAGCAGTTACTCAGGACGGGGGGGGTTAGTCATCGATAATTCACCCCTCCACTTT. This sequence encodes CASSYSGRGGLVIDNSPLHF.